Presented here are 14 T cell receptor beta chains from one specimen sequenced in a study of long-term antiretroviral therapy in people with HIV. It was version v3.0 of the immunoSEQ assay that was run at survey level. Libraries were prepared by immunoSEQ multiplex PCR; TCRdb keeps only in-frame clonotypes and omits some of them. The sample consists of about 30,000 clones, roughly 87% of them appearing once. Source: unsorted PBMCs, taken 2 years after starting antiretroviral therapy. The source of these receptors is a man aged 50-59 years with HIV.

This sequence joins TRBV28 and TRBJ1-1; a weak D match, TRBD1 (5 bases). This CDR3 spans 16 amino acids. V lost 8 bases to trimming and J lost 0 bases, with 19 bases between them. Per the germline V gene, CDR1 is MDHEN and CDR2 is SYDVKM. The CDR3 DNA is TGTGCCAGCCGCGGGGGGGGTAACTTCATGAACACTGAAGCTTTCTTT. Translating gives CASRGGGNFMNTEAFF.

The chain links TRBV7-9 to TRBJ1-1, with D maybe TRBD1 (5 bases). The V gene's germline CDR1 is SEHNR and CDR2 FQNEAQ (reference sequence). The length of the CDR3 is 17 residues. Trimming stripped 0 bases from V and 0 bases from J, with 14 bases between. CDR3: CASSLAPRGWMNTEAFF. As DNA, the CDR3 is TGTGCCAGCAGCTTAGCCCCCCGGGGCTGGATGAACACTGAAGCTTTCTTT.

V and J are TRBV2 and TRBJ2-3, with 14 bases aligning to TRBD2. Germline CDR1 is SNHLY and CDR2 is FYNNEI. The CDR3 sequence is 15 residues long. The J segment lost 6 bases and the V segment lost 6 bases, leaving 5 bases of the junction unmatched. The CDR3 is CASRGLAGVWDTQYF. The CDR3 nucleotides are TGTGCCAGCAGGGGACTAGCGGGAGTCTGGGATACGCAGTATTTT.

The chain combines TRBV5-5 with TRBJ2-7, with 7 positions matching TRBD1. Losses at the gene ends were 2 bases for V and 2 bases for J; bases not matched to a gene: 7. Germline loops: CDR1 SGHKS, CDR2 YYEKEE (reference sequence). CDR3 size: 15 residues. The CDR3 reads CASSFDRVNPYEQYF. CDR3 DNA sequence: TGTGCCAGCAGCTTCGACAGGGTTAACCCCTACGAGCAGTACTTC.

The chain carries TRBV7-8 and TRBJ2-1, with 14 bases aligning to TRBD2. Losses at the gene ends were 4 bases for V and 9 bases for J; bases not matched to a gene: 14. The CDR3 loop spans 18 amino acids. CDR1 and CDR2 (germline): SGHVS, FQNEAQ. CDR3 DNA: TGTGCCAGCAGCTCCAACCCTGTCTTTGGACTAGCGGGAGGTGAGCAGTTCTTC. Amino acids: CASSSNPVFGLAGGEQFF.

The chain carries TRBV4-3 and TRBJ1-6, with D perhaps TRBD1 (5 bases). Germline-derived CDR1 and CDR2 are LGHNA and YSLEER. Trimming removed 0 bases at V and 4 bases at J, with 7 bases between. This CDR3 spans 15 amino acids. CDR3 loop: CASSQEQVYNSPLHF. CDR3 in DNA: TGCGCCAGCAGCCAAGAACAGGTTTATAATTCACCCCTCCACTTT.

The rearrangement uses TRBV11-3 and TRBJ2-2, with 8 bases fitting TRBD1. Germline V gene data show CDR1 as SGHNT and CDR2 as YENEEA. CDR3 length: 15 amino acids. Trimming removed 5 bases from V and 6 bases from J; junction bases left unmatched: 8. CDR3 coding DNA: TGTGCCAGCAGCCGCACCTCAGGGGGCTCCGGGGAGCTGTTTTTT. It translates to CASSRTSGGSGELFF. Looking up the rest from reference TRBV11-3 and TRBJ2-2 gives the full variable domain: EAGVVQSPRYKIIEKKQPVAFWCNPISGHNTLYWYLQNLGQGPELLIRYENEEAVDDSQLPKDRFSAERLKGVDSTLKIQPAELGDSAVYLCASSRTSGGSGELFFGEGSRLTVL.

CDR3 amino acids: CASSLTSGSSYEQYF. The CDR3 nucleotides read TGTGCCAGCAGCTTGACTAGCGGGAGTTCCTACGAGCAGTACTTC. V and J are TRBV28 and TRBJ2-7; TRBD2 matches at 12 bases. CDR1 and CDR2 (germline): MDHEN, SYDVKM. V gave up 6 bases and J gave up 1 base; unmatched junction bases: 4. This CDR3 spans 15 amino acids.

The rearrangement joins TRBV19 to TRBJ2-7; a possible D gene is TRBD1 (6 bases). The CDR3 consists of 12 residues. V was pared by 5 bases and J by 7 bases, with 12 bases between. The germline V gene encodes CDR1 LNHDA and CDR2 SQIVND (reference sequence). CDR3: CASSDSGEEQYF. In DNA, the CDR3 is TGTGCCAGTAGTGATTCAGGGGAGGAGCAGTACTTC.

The chain combines TRBV7-2 with TRBJ2-2; tentatively, D is TRBD2 (5 bases). V was pared by 2 bases and J by 0 bases, with 7 bases between. CDR3 length: 15 amino acids. The germline gives CDR1 SGHTA, CDR2 FQGNSA. The CDR3 bases are TGTGCCAGCAGCTTATTGCGGGCGAACACCGGGGAGCTGTTTTTT. Translated: CASSLLRANTGELFF.

The chain uses TRBV9 and TRBJ1-4; D may be TRBD1 (6 bases). V was cut by 4 bases and J by 0 bases, with 10 bases left in between. The CDR3 has 15 amino acids. Germline V lookup: CDR1 SGDLS, CDR2 YYNGEE. For the CDR3, the DNA is TGTGCCAGCAGCCCGACAGGAACAACTAATGAAAAACTGTTTTTT. Protein: CASSPTGTTNEKLFF.

This chain links TRBV28 with TRBJ2-1; 16 bases align to TRBD2. Trimming at V came to 3 bases and at J to 9 bases, leaving 2 bases not matched to a gene. Germline V lookup: CDR1 MDHEN, CDR2 SYDVKM. There are 15 residues in the CDR3. Written as DNA, the CDR3 is TGTGCCAGCAGTTTCGGGACTAGCGGGAGGGGTGAGCAGTTCTTC. Translation gives CASSFGTSGRGEQFF.

The V gene is TRBV28, the J gene TRBJ1-5; D not certain. This CDR3 has 15 residues. Germline values: CDR1 MDHEN, CDR2 SYDVKM. Trimming took off 4 bases at V and 0 bases at J, with 10 bases between the two ends. The CDR3 DNA reads as TGTGCCAGCAGTTCACCAACTTATAGCAATCAGCCCCAGCATTTT. This encodes CASSSPTYSNQPQHF.

This chain links TRBV4-2 with TRBJ1-1; possibly TRBD1 for D (6 bases). CDR3 length: 18 residues. The V gene lost 0 bases and the J gene lost 1 base, with 18 bases spanning the gap. The germline V gene has CDR1 LGHNA and CDR2 YNFKEQ. As DNA, the CDR3 is TGTGCCAGCAGCCAAGAACTGGGGGGGGCGAAGGGGAACACTGAAGCTTTCTTT. This translates into CASSQELGGAKGNTEAFF.